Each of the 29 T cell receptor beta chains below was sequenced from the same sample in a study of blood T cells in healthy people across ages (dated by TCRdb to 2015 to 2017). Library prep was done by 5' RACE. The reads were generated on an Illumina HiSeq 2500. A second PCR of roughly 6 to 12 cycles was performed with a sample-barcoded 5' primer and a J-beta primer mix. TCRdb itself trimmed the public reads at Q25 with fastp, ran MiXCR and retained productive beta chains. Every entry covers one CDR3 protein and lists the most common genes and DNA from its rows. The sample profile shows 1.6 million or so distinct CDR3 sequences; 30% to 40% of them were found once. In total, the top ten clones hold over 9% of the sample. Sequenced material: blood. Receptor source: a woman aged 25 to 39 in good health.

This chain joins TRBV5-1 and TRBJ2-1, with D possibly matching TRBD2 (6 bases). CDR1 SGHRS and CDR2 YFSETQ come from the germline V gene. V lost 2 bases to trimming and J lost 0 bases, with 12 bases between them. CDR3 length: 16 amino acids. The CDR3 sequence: CASSFLRDSSYNEQFF. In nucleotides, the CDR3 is TGCGCCAGCAGCTTTTTGCGGGATAGCTCCTACAATGAGCAGTTCTTC. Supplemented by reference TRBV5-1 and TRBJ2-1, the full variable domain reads KAGVTQTPRYLIKTRGQQVTLSCSPISGHRSVSWYQQTPGQGLQFLFEYFSETQRNKGNFPGRFSGRQFSNSRSEMNVSTLELGDSALYLCASSFLRDSSYNEQFFGPGTRLTVL.

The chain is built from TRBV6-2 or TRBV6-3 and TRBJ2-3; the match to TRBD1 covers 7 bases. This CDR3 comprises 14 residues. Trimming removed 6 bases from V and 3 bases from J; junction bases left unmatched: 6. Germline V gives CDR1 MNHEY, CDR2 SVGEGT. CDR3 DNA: TGTGCCAGCAGAAAGGACAGGCCGACAGATACGCAGTATTTT. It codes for CASRKDRPTDTQYF.

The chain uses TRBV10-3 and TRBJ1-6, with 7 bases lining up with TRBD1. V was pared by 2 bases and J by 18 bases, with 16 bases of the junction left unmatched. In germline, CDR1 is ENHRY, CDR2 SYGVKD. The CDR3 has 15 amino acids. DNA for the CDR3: TGTGCCATCAGTGAGCGAGCGACAGGGCCCCTTTCGCCCCACTTT. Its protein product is CAISERATGPLSPHF.

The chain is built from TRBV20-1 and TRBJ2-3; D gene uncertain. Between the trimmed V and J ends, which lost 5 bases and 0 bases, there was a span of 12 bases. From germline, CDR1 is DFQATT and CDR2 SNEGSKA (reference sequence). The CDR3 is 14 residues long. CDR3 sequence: CSAPEKFSTDTQYF. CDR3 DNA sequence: TGCAGTGCTCCCGAGAAGTTTAGCACAGATACGCAGTATTTT.

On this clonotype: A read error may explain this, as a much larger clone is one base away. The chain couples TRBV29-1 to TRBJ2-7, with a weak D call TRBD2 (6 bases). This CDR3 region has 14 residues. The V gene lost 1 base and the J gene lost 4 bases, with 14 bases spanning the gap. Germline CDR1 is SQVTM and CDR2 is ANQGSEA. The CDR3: CSVEGRGSGYEQYF. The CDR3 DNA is TGCAGCGTTGAAGGCCGGGGGAGTGGGTACGAGCAGTACTTC.

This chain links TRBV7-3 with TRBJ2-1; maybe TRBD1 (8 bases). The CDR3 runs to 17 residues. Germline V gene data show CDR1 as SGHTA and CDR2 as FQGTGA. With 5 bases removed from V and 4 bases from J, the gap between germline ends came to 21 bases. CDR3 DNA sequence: TGTGCCAGCAGCCCCAAAGGACAGGGACTACAGTACAATGAGCAGTTCTTC. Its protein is CASSPKGQGLQYNEQFF.

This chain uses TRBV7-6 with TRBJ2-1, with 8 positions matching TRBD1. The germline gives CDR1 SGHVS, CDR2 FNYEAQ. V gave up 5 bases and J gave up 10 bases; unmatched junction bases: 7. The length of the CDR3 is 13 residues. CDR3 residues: CASSPGQVTEQFF. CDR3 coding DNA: TGTGCCAGCAGCCCGGGACAGGTGACGGAGCAGTTCTTC.

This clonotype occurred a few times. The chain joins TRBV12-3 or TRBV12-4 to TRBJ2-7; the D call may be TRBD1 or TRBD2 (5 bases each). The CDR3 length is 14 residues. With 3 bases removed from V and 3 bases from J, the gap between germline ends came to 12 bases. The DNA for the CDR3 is TGTGCCAGCAGTTTTGGGGGAACAGGCTACGAGCAGTACTTC. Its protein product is CASSFGGTGYEQYF.

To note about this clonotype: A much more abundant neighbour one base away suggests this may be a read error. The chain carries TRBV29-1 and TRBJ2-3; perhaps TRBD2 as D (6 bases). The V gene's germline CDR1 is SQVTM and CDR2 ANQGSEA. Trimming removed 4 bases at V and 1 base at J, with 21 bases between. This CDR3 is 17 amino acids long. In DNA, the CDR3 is TGCAGCGTTGGAGATCCCCTGGGGGTAGCGGGCACAGATACGCAGTATTTT. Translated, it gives CSVGDPLGVAGTDTQYF.

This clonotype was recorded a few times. CDR3 protein: CAISESIGAGSPDEQFF. The CDR3 DNA is TGTGCCATCAGTGAGTCAATTGGGGCAGGAAGCCCTGATGAGCAGTTCTTC. The chain uses TRBV10-3 and TRBJ2-1, with D tentatively TRBD1 (5 bases). There are 17 residues in the CDR3. Trimming cost V 0 bases and J 8 bases, with 20 bases left between them. CDR1 is ENHRY and CDR2 is SYGVKD in the germline V gene.

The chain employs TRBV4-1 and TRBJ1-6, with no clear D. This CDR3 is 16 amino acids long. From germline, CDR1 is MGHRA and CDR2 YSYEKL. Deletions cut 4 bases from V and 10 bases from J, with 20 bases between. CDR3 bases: TGCGCCAGCAGCCGAGAGGGCCGGGGTAAAGAGTCACCCCTCCACTTT. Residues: CASSREGRGKESPLHF.

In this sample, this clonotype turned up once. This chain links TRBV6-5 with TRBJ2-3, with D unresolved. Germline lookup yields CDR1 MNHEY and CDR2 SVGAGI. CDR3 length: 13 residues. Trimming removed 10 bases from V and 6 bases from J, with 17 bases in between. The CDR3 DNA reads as TGTGCCACCCGAACATCTCACGGGGATACGCAGTATTTT. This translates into CATRTSHGDTQYF.

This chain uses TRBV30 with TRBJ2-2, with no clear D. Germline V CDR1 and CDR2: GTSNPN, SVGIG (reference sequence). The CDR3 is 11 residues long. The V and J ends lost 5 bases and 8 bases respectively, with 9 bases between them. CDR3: CAWDRRGELFF. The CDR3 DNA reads TGTGCCTGGGACCGGCGAGGGGAGCTGTTTTTT. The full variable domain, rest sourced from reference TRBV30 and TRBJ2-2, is SQTIHQWPATLVQPVGSPLSLECTVEGTSNPNLYWYRQAAGRGLQLLFYSVGIGQISSEVPQNLSASRPQDRQFILSSKKLLLSDSGFYLCAWDRRGELFFGEGSRLTVL.

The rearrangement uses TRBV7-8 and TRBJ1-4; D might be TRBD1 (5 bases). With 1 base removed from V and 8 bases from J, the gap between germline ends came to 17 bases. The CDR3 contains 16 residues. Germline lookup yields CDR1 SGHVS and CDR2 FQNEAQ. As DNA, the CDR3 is TGTGCCAGCAGCTTAGGTCCCGGGACGAAAACCGAAAAACTGTTTTTT. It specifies CASSLGPGTKTEKLFF.

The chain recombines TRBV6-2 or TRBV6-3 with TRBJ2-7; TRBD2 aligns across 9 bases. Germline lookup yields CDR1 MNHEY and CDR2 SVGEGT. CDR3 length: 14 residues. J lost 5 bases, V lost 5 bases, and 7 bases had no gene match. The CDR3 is CASSRGGAKNEQYF. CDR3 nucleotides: TGTGCCAGCAGTCGCGGGGGGGCAAAGAACGAGCAGTACTTC.

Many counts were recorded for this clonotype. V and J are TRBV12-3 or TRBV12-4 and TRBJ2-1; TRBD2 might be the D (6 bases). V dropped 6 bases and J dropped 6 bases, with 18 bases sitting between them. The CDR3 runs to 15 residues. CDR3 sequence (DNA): TGTGCCAGCAGCGACCCGGGACTGGGGGGCAATGAGCAGTTCTTC. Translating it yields CASSDPGLGGNEQFF.

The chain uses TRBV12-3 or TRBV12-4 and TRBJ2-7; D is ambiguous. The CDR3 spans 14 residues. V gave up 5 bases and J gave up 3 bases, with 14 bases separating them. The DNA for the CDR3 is TGTGCCAGCAGTCCCTTTGGACGGATCTACGAGCAGTACTTC. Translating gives CASSPFGRIYEQYF.

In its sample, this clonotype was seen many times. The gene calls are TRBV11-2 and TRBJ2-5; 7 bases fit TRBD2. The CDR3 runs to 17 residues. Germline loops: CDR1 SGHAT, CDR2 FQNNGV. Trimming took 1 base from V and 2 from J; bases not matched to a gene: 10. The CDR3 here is CASSLVGASGGQETQYF. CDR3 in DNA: TGTGCCAGCAGCTTAGTAGGGGCTAGCGGCGGACAAGAGACCCAGTACTTC.

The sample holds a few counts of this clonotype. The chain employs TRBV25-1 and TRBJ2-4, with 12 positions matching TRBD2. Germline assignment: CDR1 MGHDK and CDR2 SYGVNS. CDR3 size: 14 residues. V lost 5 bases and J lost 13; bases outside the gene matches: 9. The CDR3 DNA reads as TGTGCCAGCAGTAGACTAGCGGGAGTGGGAGAGCAGTACTTC. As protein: CASSRLAGVGEQYF.

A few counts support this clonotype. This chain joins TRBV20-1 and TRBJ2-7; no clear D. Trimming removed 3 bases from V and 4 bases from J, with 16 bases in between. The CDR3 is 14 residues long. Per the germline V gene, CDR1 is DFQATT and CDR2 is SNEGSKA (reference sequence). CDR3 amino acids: CSASGFETGYEQYF. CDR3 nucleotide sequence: TGCAGTGCTAGTGGTTTCGAAACCGGGTACGAGCAGTACTTC.

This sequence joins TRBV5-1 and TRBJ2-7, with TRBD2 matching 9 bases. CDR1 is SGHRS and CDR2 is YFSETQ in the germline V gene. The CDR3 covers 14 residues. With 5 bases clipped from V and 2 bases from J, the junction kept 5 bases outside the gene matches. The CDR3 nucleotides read TGCGCCAGCAGGGAAGGCGGGAGGGCCTACGAGCAGTACTTC. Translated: CASREGGRAYEQYF. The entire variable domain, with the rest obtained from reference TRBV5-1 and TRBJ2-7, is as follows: KAGVTQTPRYLIKTRGQQVTLSCSPISGHRSVSWYQQTPGQGLQFLFEYFSETQRNKGNFPGRFSGRQFSNSRSEMNVSTLELGDSALYLCASREGGRAYEQYFGPGTRLTVT.

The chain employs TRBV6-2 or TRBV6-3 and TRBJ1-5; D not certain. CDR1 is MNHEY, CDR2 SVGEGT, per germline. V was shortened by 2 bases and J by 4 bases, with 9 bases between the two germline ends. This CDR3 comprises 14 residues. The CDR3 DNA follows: TGTGCCAGCAGTTACATTGGGCAGAATCAGCCCCAGCATTTT. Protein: CASSYIGQNQPQHF.

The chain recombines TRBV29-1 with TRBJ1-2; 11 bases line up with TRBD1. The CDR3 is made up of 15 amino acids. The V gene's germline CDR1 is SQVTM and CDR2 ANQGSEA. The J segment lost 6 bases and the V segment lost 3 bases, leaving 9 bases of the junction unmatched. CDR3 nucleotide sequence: TGCAGCGTTGATCCCGGACAGGGGGCTTATGATGGCTACACCTTC. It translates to CSVDPGQGAYDGYTF.

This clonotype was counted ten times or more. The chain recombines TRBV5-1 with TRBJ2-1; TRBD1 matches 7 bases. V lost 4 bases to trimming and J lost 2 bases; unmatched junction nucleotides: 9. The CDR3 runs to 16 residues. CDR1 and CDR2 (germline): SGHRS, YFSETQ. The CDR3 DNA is TGCGCCAGCAGCCCTGGACAGGCCGTTACCTACAATGAGCAGTTCTTC. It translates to CASSPGQAVTYNEQFF.

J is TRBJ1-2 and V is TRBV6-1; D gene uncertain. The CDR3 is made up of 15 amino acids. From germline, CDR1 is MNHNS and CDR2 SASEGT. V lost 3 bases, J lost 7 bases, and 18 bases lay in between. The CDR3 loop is CASSEIPGQVFGYTF. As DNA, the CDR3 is TGTGCCAGCAGTGAGATCCCCGGGCAGGTCTTTGGCTACACCTTC.

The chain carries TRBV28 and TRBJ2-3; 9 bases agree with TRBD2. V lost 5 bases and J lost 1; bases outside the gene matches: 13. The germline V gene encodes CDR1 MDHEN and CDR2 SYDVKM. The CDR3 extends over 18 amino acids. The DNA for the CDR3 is TGTGCCAGCAGTCTGGGGCGGCTAGCGGGATTTGGCACAGATACGCAGTATTTT. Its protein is CASSLGRLAGFGTDTQYF. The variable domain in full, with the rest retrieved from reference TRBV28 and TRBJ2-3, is DVKVTQSSRYLVKRTGEKVFLECVQDMDHENMFWYRQDPGLGLRLIYFSYDVKMKEKGDIPEGYSVSREKKERFSLILESASTNQTSMYLCASSLGRLAGFGTDTQYFGPGTRLTVL.

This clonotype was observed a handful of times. Here the CDR3 DNA reads TGTGCCAGCAGACGTTACAGGGGGTACACAGATACGCAGTATTTT. It specifies CASRRYRGYTDTQYF. The chain employs TRBV28 and TRBJ2-3; 8 bases line up with TRBD1. Germline values: CDR1 MDHEN, CDR2 SYDVKM. Trimming took 6 bases from V and 2 from J; bases not matched to a gene: 7. The CDR3 loop spans 15 amino acids.

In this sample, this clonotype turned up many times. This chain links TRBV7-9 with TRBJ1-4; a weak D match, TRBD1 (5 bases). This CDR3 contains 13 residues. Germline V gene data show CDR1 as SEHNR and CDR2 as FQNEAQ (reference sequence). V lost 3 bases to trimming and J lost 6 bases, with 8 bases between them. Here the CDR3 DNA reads TGTGCCAGCAGCTTGGGGGGTTATGAAAAACTGTTTTTT. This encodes CASSLGGYEKLFF.

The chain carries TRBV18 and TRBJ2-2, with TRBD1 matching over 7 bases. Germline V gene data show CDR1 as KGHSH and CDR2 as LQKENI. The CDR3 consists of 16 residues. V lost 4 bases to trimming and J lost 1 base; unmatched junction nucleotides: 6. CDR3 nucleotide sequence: TGTGCCAGCTCACGAGAAACAGGGGTGAACACCGGGGAGCTGTTTTTT. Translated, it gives CASSRETGVNTGELFF.